One sample yielded the 30 T cell receptor beta chains listed below, sequenced in a study of radiation and T cells in renal cell carcinoma. Time point meaning: baseline pretreatment blood. The treatment denotes: 15 Gy SBRT to primary tumor, nephrectomy 4 weeks later. TCRdb keeps only in-frame clones here, not all; method: immunoSEQ multiplex PCR. This sample has approximately 140,000 clones, with 88% found just once. Sequencing was performed on blood, taken from a patient whose treatment included radiotherapy and nephrectomy. These receptors were collected from a woman aged 70-85 years with renal cell carcinoma.

The V gene is TRBV27, the J gene TRBJ2-1; D remains ambiguous. Germline V gene lookup returns CDR1 MNHEY and CDR2 SMNVEV (reference sequence). This CDR3 is 12 amino acids long. Trimming took off 2 bases at V and 4 bases at J, with 3 bases between the two ends. The CDR3 region is CASSLQYNEQFF. The CDR3 DNA reads TGTGCCAGCAGTTTACAGTACAATGAGCAGTTCTTC.

In its sample, this clone was seen a few times. The chain couples TRBV5-5 to TRBJ1-2; possibly TRBD1 for D (5 bases). Germline CDR1 and CDR2: SGHKS and YYEKEE (reference sequence). Trimming took off 4 bases at V and 4 bases at J, with 11 bases between the two ends. The CDR3 length is 13 residues. For the CDR3, the DNA is TGTGCCAGCAGCCCAGGGACGGGCTATGGCTACACCTTC. Residues: CASSPGTGYGYTF. Together with reference TRBV5-5 and TRBJ1-2, the CDR3 gives the full variable domain: DAGVTQSPTHLIKTRGQQVTLRCSPISGHKSVSWYQQVLGQGPQFIFQYYEKEERGRGNFPDRFSARQFPNYSSELNVNALLLGDSALYLCASSPGTGYGYTFGSGTRLTVV.

The gene calls are TRBV10-3 and TRBJ1-2; 8 positions agree with TRBD1. Germline V gene sequence: CDR1 ENHRY, CDR2 SYGVKD. Trimming cost V 11 bases and J 11 bases; bases outside gene matches: 7. This CDR3 has 10 residues. This chain's CDR3 is CASQGESYTF. The CDR3 DNA reads TGTGCCTCACAGGGGGAAAGTTACACCTTC.

V is TRBV28 and J is TRBJ2-5; D call uncertain. V was shortened by 2 bases and J by 2 bases, with 12 bases between the two germline ends. Germline CDR1 and CDR2: MDHEN and SYDVKM. CDR3 length: 15 amino acids. CDR3 region: CASSLSLKQQETQYF. CDR3 nucleotides: TGTGCCAGCAGTTTAAGCTTGAAGCAGCAAGAGACCCAGTACTTC.

The chain recombines TRBV5-1 with TRBJ2-1; D might be TRBD1 (5 bases). Germline V CDR1 and CDR2: SGHRS, YFSETQ. The CDR3 consists of 15 residues. Trimming stripped 4 bases from V and 0 bases from J, with 11 bases between. CDR3 in amino acids: CASSQQVSSYNEQFF. The CDR3 region has the DNA TGCGCCAGCAGCCAACAGGTTAGCTCCTACAATGAGCAGTTCTTC.

The chain is built from TRBV7-2 and TRBJ2-2; 12 nucleotides match TRBD2. This CDR3 is 19 amino acids long. Germline loops: CDR1 SGHTA, CDR2 FQGNSA. V shed 5 bases and J 7 bases; nucleotides not matched to a gene: 17. The CDR3 is CASSPRGLAGGPRNGELFF. The CDR3 nucleotides read TGTGCCAGCAGCCCCAGAGGCCTAGCGGGGGGGCCTAGGAACGGGGAGCTGTTTTTT.

The chain carries TRBV15 and TRBJ2-4, with 14 positions matching TRBD2. CDR3 length equals 16 residues. CDR1 is LNHNV, CDR2 YYDKDF, per germline (reference sequence). The V segment lost 5 bases and the J segment 7 bases; nucleotides outside the gene matches: 7. CDR3 loop: CATSRQTSGGVNIQYF. CDR3 nucleotides: TGTGCCACCAGCCGTCAGACTAGCGGGGGGGTTAACATTCAGTACTTC.

The rearrangement links TRBV7-6 to TRBJ2-2; no firm D call. V dropped 3 bases and J dropped 0 bases, with 8 bases sitting between them. CDR1 and CDR2 from the germline V gene are SGHVS and FNYEAQ. The CDR3 covers 15 residues. CDR3 DNA: TGTGCCAGCAGCTTCTACAGCACGAACACCGGGGAGCTGTTTTTT. The encoded protein is CASSFYSTNTGELFF.

The rearrangement uses TRBV2 and TRBJ1-2; D not certain. The V and J ends lost 1 base and 7 bases respectively, with 16 bases between them. CDR3 length: 15 amino acids. Germline values: CDR1 SNHLY, CDR2 FYNNEI. This CDR3 reads CASSEENGPFFGYTF. In nucleotides, the CDR3 is TGTGCCAGCAGTGAAGAGAATGGCCCCTTCTTTGGCTACACCTTC.

As for this clone: Within the sample, other DNA sequences also encode this same CDR3. The chain is built from TRBV28 and TRBJ2-2; D gene uncertain. V was trimmed by 5 bases and J by 5 bases, leaving 6 bases between them. The CDR3 is 12 residues long. From germline, CDR1 is MDHEN and CDR2 SYDVKM. The CDR3 here is CASSLNTGELFF. The CDR3 coding sequence is TGTGCCAGCAGTCTCAATACCGGGGAGCTGTTTTTT.

The J gene is TRBJ1-1, the V gene TRBV28; D not resolved. CDR3 length: 11 amino acids. From germline, CDR1 is MDHEN and CDR2 SYDVKM. Trimming cost V 6 bases and J 9 bases, with 11 bases left between them. CDR3 sequence reads: CASRSFLQAFF. CDR3 bases: TGTGCCAGCAGGTCGTTCCTACAAGCTTTCTTT.

V gene TRBV30 combines with J gene TRBJ2-1; 7 nucleotides line up with TRBD2. Per the germline V gene, CDR1 is GTSNPN and CDR2 is SVGIG (reference sequence). The length of the CDR3 is 15 residues. V lost 0 bases, J lost 7 bases, and 9 bases stayed unmatched. CDR3 sequence (DNA): TGTGCCTGGAGTGTAGGGTGGGGGGGAAGGAATGAGCAGTTCTTC. Translation gives CAWSVGWGGRNEQFF. The whole variable domain, remainder taken from reference TRBV30 and TRBJ2-1, is SQTIHQWPATLVQPVGSPLSLECTVEGTSNPNLYWYRQAAGRGLQLLFYSVGIGQISSEVPQNLSASRPQDRQFILSSKKLLLSDSGFYLCAWSVGWGGRNEQFFGPGTRLTVL.

V gene TRBV2 combines with J gene TRBJ2-1, with D unclear. The length of the CDR3 is 14 residues. Trimming left V 7 bases short and J 2 bases short, with 12 bases between. Looked up from germline, CDR1 is SNHLY and CDR2 is FYNNEI. CDR3 in amino acids: CASNPRATYNEQFF. CDR3 sequence (DNA): TGTGCCAGCAACCCCCGGGCTACCTACAATGAGCAGTTCTTC.

V and J are TRBV28 and TRBJ2-3; 10 positions agree with TRBD2. CDR1 is MDHEN and CDR2 is SYDVKM in the germline V gene. J lost 4 bases, V lost 5 bases, and 6 bases had no gene match. CDR3 size: 15 residues. In nucleotides, the CDR3 is TGTGCCAGCAGTCTTAGCGGGGGGCGGGCAGATACGCAGTATTTT. This translates into CASSLSGGRADTQYF.

This clone has a single count. The V call is TRBV5-6, the J call TRBJ1-4; D is unclear. Germline values: CDR1 SGHDT, CDR2 YYEEEE. This CDR3 comprises 15 residues. Trimming left V 4 bases short and J 0 bases short, with 10 bases between. The CDR3 sequence: CASSPPSATNEKLFF. The CDR3 coding sequence is TGTGCCAGCAGCCCCCCATCTGCAACTAATGAAAAACTGTTTTTT.

V is TRBV19 and J is TRBJ2-1, with TRBD1 matching over 7 bases. The CDR3 spans 15 residues. Germline V gives CDR1 LNHDA, CDR2 SQIVND (reference sequence). Unmatched junction bases numbered 12, after V lost 5 bases and J lost 8 bases. The CDR3: CASSVNRGVGDEQFF. The CDR3 region has the DNA TGTGCCAGTAGTGTTAACAGGGGTGTAGGGGATGAGCAGTTCTTC.

The genes are TRBV6-6 and TRBJ2-7, with a possible D match to TRBD1 (6 bases). The germline CDR1 and CDR2 sequences are MNHNY and SVGAGI (reference sequence). The CDR3 length is 12 residues. V lost 7 bases to trimming and J lost 2 bases, with 9 bases between them. In DNA, the CDR3 is TGTGCCAGCATCGGGACAACCTACGAGCAGTACTTC. Amino acids: CASIGTTYEQYF.

This rearrangement joins TRBV5-5 to TRBJ2-1, with D perhaps TRBD2 (5 bases). Trimming pared 3 bases from V and 8 bases from J, leaving 9 bases between. CDR3 length equals 12 residues. Germline V lookup: CDR1 SGHKS, CDR2 YYEKEE (reference sequence). DNA of the CDR3: TGTGCCAGCAGCTCGGCCGGGGATGAGCAGTTCTTC. As protein: CASSSAGDEQFF.

V gene TRBV19 combines with J gene TRBJ1-2; D remains unclear. CDR1 and CDR2 (germline): LNHDA, SQIVND (reference sequence). The CDR3 is 12 amino acids. The ends were cut back, 2 bases at V and 5 bases at J, with 6 bases in the middle. As DNA, the CDR3 is TGTGCCAGTAGTATACGGGAGTATGGCTACACCTTC. Encoded protein: CASSIREYGYTF.

V usage is TRBV21-1 and J usage is TRBJ2-7; TRBD1, as called in the table, went unchecked against the DNA. TRBV21-1 is reported as a pseudogene. The CDR3 covers 14 residues. CDR3 residues: CASSDTPPAHEQYF. CDR3 DNA sequence: TGTGCCAGCAGCGACACTCCTCCGGCCCACGAGCAGTACTTC.

This clone has just one count. The V gene is TRBV6-5, the J gene TRBJ2-7; D is perhaps TRBD2 (5 bases). This CDR3 contains 14 residues. The germline V and J ends were trimmed by 3 bases and 2 bases, with 11 bases remaining between them. Germline V gene lookup returns CDR1 MNHEY and CDR2 SVGAGI. CDR3 sequence (DNA): TGTGCCAGCAGTTATGGCGGGCCCCCCTACGAGCAGTACTTC. It encodes CASSYGGPPYEQYF.

This chain connects TRBV9 to TRBJ2-3; 8 nucleotides line up with TRBD1. The CDR3 is 15 residues long. V was clipped by 4 bases and J by 6 bases; unmatched bases: 10. Germline values: CDR1 SGDLS, CDR2 YYNGEE. The CDR3, as DNA: TGTGCCAGCAGCCCCGCGGCAGGGGGCAGGGATACGCAGTATTTT. Encoded protein: CASSPAAGGRDTQYF.

The J gene is TRBJ1-1, the V gene TRBV6-4; TRBD1 agrees at 8 bases. This CDR3 is built from 15 residues. V lost 3 bases and J lost 3; bases outside the gene matches: 6. Germline V gives CDR1 MRHNA, CDR2 SNTAGT. The CDR3 nucleotides are TGTGCCAGCAGTGAAGTACAGGGGGAAGACACTGAAGCTTTCTTT. Its translation: CASSEVQGEDTEAFF.

This chain uses TRBV30 with TRBJ1-3, with a weak D call TRBD1 (5 bases). From germline, CDR1 is GTSNPN and CDR2 SVGIG (reference sequence). With 4 bases removed from V and 3 bases from J, the gap between germline ends came to 16 bases. This CDR3 has 15 amino acids. This CDR3 is CAWKRGLGSGNTIYF. DNA for the CDR3: TGTGCCTGGAAACGGGGCTTAGGTAGTGGAAACACCATATATTTT.

The chain recombines TRBV28 with TRBJ2-7; possible D gene TRBD1, 6 bases. With 4 bases removed from V and 0 bases from J, the gap between germline ends came to 13 bases. There are 15 residues in the CDR3. Germline V gives CDR1 MDHEN, CDR2 SYDVKM. The CDR3 sequence: CASSSTGQNSYEQYF. The CDR3 nucleotides are TGTGCCAGCAGTTCCACCGGACAGAACTCCTACGAGCAGTACTTC. Looking up the rest from reference TRBV28 and TRBJ2-7 gives the full variable domain: DVKVTQSSRYLVKRTGEKVFLECVQDMDHENMFWYRQDPGLGLRLIYFSYDVKMKEKGDIPEGYSVSREKKERFSLILESASTNQTSMYLCASSSTGQNSYEQYFGPGTRLTVT.

The genes are TRBV6-5 and TRBJ2-2; 9 bases map to TRBD1. This CDR3 has 15 amino acids. The V gene end was trimmed by 4 bases and the J gene end by 3 bases; junction bases not matched to a gene: 3. The germline gives CDR1 MNHEY, CDR2 SVGAGI. In DNA, the CDR3 is TGTGCCAGCAGTTTAGACAGGGGGTACACCGGGGAGCTGTTTTTT. It specifies CASSLDRGYTGELFF.

The rearrangement uses TRBV9 and TRBJ1-5; no clear D gene. The CDR3 is 14 amino acids. V lost 0 bases and J lost 7, with 11 bases in between. Germline CDR1 SGDLS, CDR2 YYNGEE. The CDR3 nucleotides are TGTGCCAGCAGCGTAGAAGGAGGGCCCCAGCCCCAGCATTTT. It codes for CASSVEGGPQPQHF. Looking up the rest from reference TRBV9 and TRBJ1-5 gives the full variable domain: DSGVTQTPKHLITATGQRVTLRCSPRSGDLSVYWYQQSLDQGLQFLIQYYNGEERAKGNILERFSAQQFPDLHSELNLSSLELGDSALYFCASSVEGGPQPQHFGDGTRLSIL.

The chain couples TRBV27 to TRBJ2-2; D is unclear. With 1 base removed from V and 1 base from J, the gap between germline ends came to 10 bases. CDR1 and CDR2 (germline): MNHEY, SMNVEV (reference sequence). The CDR3 loop spans 16 amino acids. The CDR3 DNA reads as TGTGCCAGCAGTTTATTAATCGACGTGAACACCGGGGAGCTGTTTTTT. Its translation: CASSLLIDVNTGELFF.

The rearrangement links TRBV9 to TRBJ1-5; 9 bases align to TRBD1. V lost 2 bases and J lost 3; bases outside the gene matches: 3. CDR3 length: 15 residues. Germline V gives CDR1 SGDLS, CDR2 YYNGEE. CDR3 loop: CASSVGQGANQPQHF. CDR3 nucleotides: TGTGCCAGCAGCGTGGGACAGGGAGCCAATCAGCCCCAGCATTTT.

The chain couples TRBV5-1 to TRBJ2-5; 7 bases match TRBD2. After removal of 3 bases from V and 1 base from J, the junction contained 9 bases not matched to a gene. The CDR3 sequence is 16 residues long. The V gene's germline CDR1 is SGHRS and CDR2 YFSETQ. The CDR3 reads CASSSWGGVVQETQYF. DNA of the CDR3: TGCGCCAGCAGCTCCTGGGGAGGGGTGGTCCAAGAGACCCAGTACTTC.